This TCR beta chain was retrieved from a study of blood T cells in healthy people across ages. Across the whole study: Researchers report that template switching captured about one barcoded beta molecule per two T cells. Study findings and constraints: Per million T cells, TCR beta diversity dropped roughly linearly as age increased.

On this clonotype: The antigen is not known.

Ranging in age from roughly 6 to 90, the donors were healthy Caucasian individuals from Russia. Alongside a J-beta primer mix, a sample-barcoded 5' primer served in a second PCR lasting 7 to 11 cycles. TCRdb redid the calling of the 5' RACE reads with MiXCR, one entry per CDR3 protein. The table shows 780,000 or so distinct CDR3 sequences, with roughly 50% occurring only once. The source material was blood. This TCR derives from an elderly man in good health.

CDR3 coding DNA: TGTGCCAGCAGCTTGGCCCCGACAGAATACAATGAGCAGTACTTC. It yields the protein CASSLAPTEYNEQYF. The chain couples TRBV5-5 to TRBJ2-1, with D tentatively TRBD1 (5 bases). The J call may be faulty, since TRBJ2-7 better matches the DNA end. The germline V gene encodes CDR1 SGHKS and CDR2 YYEKEE (reference sequence). The length of the CDR3 is 15 residues.